Listed here are 13 T cell receptor beta chains from one sample, sequenced in a study of yellow fever vaccine responses in identical twins. TCRdb reprocessed the RT-PCR reads via MiXCR and lists one record per CDR3 protein. The sample holds about 3,500 distinct CDR3 sequences, around 85% seen once. The input for sequencing was T cells from blood (PBMCs), unsorted or a sorted subset (not recorded which), taken before or after yellow fever vaccination (not recorded which). Source of these receptors: a woman between 18 and 29 years old who received the yellow fever vaccine.

The chain combines TRBV4-1 with TRBJ1-2; the match to TRBD1 covers 7 bases. The CDR3 spans 14 residues. V was clipped by 2 bases and J by 8 bases; unmatched bases: 8. Per the germline V gene, CDR1 is MGHRA and CDR2 is YSYEKL. The CDR3, as DNA: TGCGCCAGCAGCCAAATGACAGGGCCGGGAGGCTACACCTTC. Residues: CASSQMTGPGGYTF.

The rearrangement uses TRBV21-1 and TRBJ2-5; whether TRBD1, the table's D call, matches the DNA was not checked. TRBV21-1 is recorded as a pseudogene. This CDR3 is built from 14 residues. CDR3 loop: CASSKPGQGETQYF. CDR3 coding DNA: TGTGCCAGCAGCAAACCGGGACAGGGAGAGACCCAGTACTTC.

The chain couples TRBV14 to TRBJ2-7; 9 nucleotides line up with TRBD1. Germline V lookup: CDR1 SGHDN, CDR2 FVKESK. After removal of 4 bases from V and 4 bases from J, the junction contained 11 bases not matched to a gene. The CDR3 extends over 16 amino acids. The CDR3, as DNA: TGTGCCAGCAGCCTCACACCGGGACAGGGAAGGTACGAGCAGTACTTC. Its protein is CASSLTPGQGRYEQYF.

The CDR3 protein is CASSFTGPTEAFF. The CDR3 DNA is TGTGCCAGCAGCTTCACCGGGCCCACTGAAGCTTTCTTT. The rearrangement joins TRBV7-3 to TRBJ1-1; D is undetermined. V lost 3 bases and J 4 bases, leaving 9 bases between the germline ends. Germline lookup yields CDR1 SGHTA and CDR2 FQGTGA. There are 13 residues in the CDR3.

Comment on this clonotype: Sequence at one end of the junction differs from germline and may be a read error. The rearrangement joins TRBV5-1 to TRBJ2-2; weak D call: TRBD1 (6 bases). Germline V gives CDR1 SGHRS, CDR2 YFSETQ. CDR3 length equals 15 residues. CDR3 residues: CASSPQGSDTGELSF. The CDR3 bases are TGCGCCAGCAGCCCCCAGGGGAGCGACACCGGGGAGCTGTCTTTT.

The V call is TRBV10-3, the J call TRBJ1-5; D is unresolved. V dropped 2 bases and J dropped 1 base, with 6 bases sitting between them. The germline CDR1 and CDR2 sequences are ENHRY and SYGVKD. This CDR3 contains 14 residues. The CDR3 spells CAISEDGSNQPQHF. The CDR3 DNA reads TGTGCCATCAGTGAGGACGGGAGCAATCAGCCCCAGCATTTT.

The V and J genes are TRBV30 and TRBJ2-5; TRBD1 matches 7 bases. Germline V lookup: CDR1 GTSNPN, CDR2 SVGIG (reference sequence). CDR3 length: 13 amino acids. J gave up 4 bases and V 5 bases, and 7 bases lay outside the gene matches. CDR3 loop: CAWDGQVSETQYF. CDR3 nucleotides: TGTGCCTGGGACGGACAGGTCTCAGAGACCCAGTACTTC.

The chain couples TRBV29-1 to TRBJ1-1, with 8 bases lining up with TRBD1. CDR1 and CDR2 from the germline V gene are SQVTM and ANQGSEA. Germline trimming cut 6 bases from V and 3 bases from J; bases unmatched to any gene: 6. The CDR3 is 13 amino acids. CDR3 coding DNA: TGCAGCGTGTCGGACAGGGAGGACACTGAAGCTTTCTTT. It translates to CSVSDREDTEAFF.

The chain carries TRBV29-1 and TRBJ1-1; perhaps TRBD1 as D (6 bases). Germline loops: CDR1 SQVTM, CDR2 ANQGSEA. The CDR3 has 14 residues. Trimming removed 6 bases at V and 8 bases at J, with 22 bases between. The CDR3 region has the DNA TGCAGCGTCGAGACGACAGGCCCCCTGTCCGAAGCTTTCTTT. Its translation is CSVETTGPLSEAFF.

The CDR3 reads CSVEDARDRGFGELFF. CDR3 coding DNA: TGCAGCGTTGAAGATGCCCGCGACAGGGGTTTCGGGGAGCTGTTTTTT. The chain combines TRBV29-1 with TRBJ2-2; 8 bases are shared with TRBD1. Looked up from germline, CDR1 is SQVTM and CDR2 is ANQGSEA. V shed 0 bases, J shed 7 bases, and the junction held 10 bases outside the gene matches. CDR3 length: 16 amino acids.

This chain connects TRBV5-1 to TRBJ2-1; TRBD1 agrees at 7 bases. The CDR3 has 13 amino acids. Per the germline V gene, CDR1 is SGHRS and CDR2 is YFSETQ. V shed 0 bases, J shed 10 bases, and the junction held 4 bases outside the gene matches. The CDR3 coding sequence is TGCGCCAGCAGCTTGGGACAGGGAATCGAGCAGTTCTTC. The encoded protein is CASSLGQGIEQFF. The full variable domain, rest sourced from reference TRBV5-1 and TRBJ2-1, is KAGVTQTPRYLIKTRGQQVTLSCSPISGHRSVSWYQQTPGQGLQFLFEYFSETQRNKGNFPGRFSGRQFSNSRSEMNVSTLELGDSALYLCASSLGQGIEQFFGPGTRLTVL.

The genes are TRBV14 and TRBJ2-2; no reliable D call. Germline CDR1 reads SGHDN; CDR2 reads FVKESK. The CDR3 is made up of 15 amino acids. Trimming left V 0 bases short and J 4 bases short, with 9 bases between. As DNA, the CDR3 is TGTGCCAGCAGCCAAGAAAACCGACCCACCGGGGAGCTGTTTTTT. Protein: CASSQENRPTGELFF.

The gene calls are TRBV28 and TRBJ2-3; D ambiguous. This CDR3 comprises 15 residues. The V gene's germline CDR1 is MDHEN and CDR2 SYDVKM. Trimming took off 4 bases at V and 2 bases at J, with 13 bases between the two ends. This CDR3 is CASSSPWVLTDTQYF. Written as DNA, the CDR3 is TGTGCCAGCAGTTCCCCCTGGGTACTCACAGATACGCAGTATTTT.